This T cell receptor (beta chain) was documented in a study of T cell responses to AZD1222 COVID-19 vaccine. Clones were read by immunoSEQ multiplex PCR, and TCRdb kept only the in-frame ones, dropping some. The table records over 110,000 clones, roughly 92% of them present only once. For this clone: Its matching antigen is unknown.

From germline, CDR1 is SEHNR and CDR2 FQNEAQ (reference sequence). The CDR3 runs to 16 residues. The J segment lost 8 bases and the V segment lost 4 bases, leaving 13 bases of the junction unmatched. General observations from the study: At study baseline, merely about 6 AZD1222 recipients were seropositive. Repertoire sampling occurred only after the peak T cell response. The span of vaccine-associated CD4 TCRs extended across spike, with dominance at 160-218 and 743-854.

Sequencing used peripheral blood, obtained 28 days after the second AZD1222 dose. The clonotype originates from an adult who received the AZD1222 COVID-19 vaccine. This chain joins TRBV7-9 and TRBJ1-2, with TRBD1 matching over 10 bases. CDR3 nucleotide sequence: TGTGCCAGCAGCTCAGTGGGGGACAGGGGTTCGGGCGGCTACACCTTC. Amino acid sequence: CASSSVGDRGSGGYTF.